The 26 T cell receptor beta chains given below trace back to one sample, sequenced in a study of identical twins. TCRdb reprocessed the 5' RACE reads with MiXCR, giving one entry per CDR3 protein. The sample has approximately 410,000 distinct CDR3 sequences; approximately 17% are singletons. The sample comprised naive T cells sorted from blood. Source of these receptors: a man between 45 and 60 years old in good health.

This clonotype was counted ten times or more. J is TRBJ2-7 and V is TRBV20-1; 8 nucleotides align to TRBD1. The CDR3 totals 13 residues. The germline V gene has CDR1 DFQATT and CDR2 SNEGSKA (reference sequence). Unmatched junction bases numbered 0, after V lost 1 base and J lost 1 base. The CDR3 DNA reads as TGCAGTGCTAGAGGGACAGGGTCCTACGAGCAGTACTTC. Protein sequence: CSARGTGSYEQYF.

Comments on this clonotype: This may be a read error, as it is one base from a much larger clone. V and J are TRBV4-2 and TRBJ2-3; the match to TRBD2 covers 9 bases. The V and J ends lost 1 base and 5 bases, in that order; junction bases with no gene match: 4. Germline V CDR1 and CDR2: LGHNA, YNFKEQ. The CDR3 covers 15 residues. The CDR3: CASSQVAGERDTQYF. DNA for the CDR3: TGTGCCAGCAGCCAAGTAGCGGGAGAAAGAGATACGCAGTATTTT.

This clonotype was seen only a few times. V and J are TRBV27 and TRBJ2-6, with D possibly being TRBD1 (6 bases). CDR1 MNHEY and CDR2 SMNVEV come from the germline V gene (reference sequence). The CDR3 consists of 16 residues. Trimming removed 3 bases from V and 2 bases from J, with 11 bases in between. The CDR3 coding sequence is TGTGCCAGCAGTTTGGGGGCAGAGGCTGGGGCCAACGTCCTGACTTTC. Amino acid sequence: CASSLGAEAGANVLTF.

This clonotype was seen a few times. DNA of the CDR3: TGCGCCAGCAGTTGGGGCATCGGGGCGGACACTGAAGCTTTCTTT. Protein: CASSWGIGADTEAFF. The chain carries TRBV5-1 and TRBJ1-1, with D perhaps matching TRBD1 (5 bases). V lost 5 bases and J 3 bases, leaving 17 bases between the germline ends. Germline V gene data show CDR1 as SGHRS and CDR2 as YFSETQ. The length of the CDR3 is 15 residues.

This clonotype was counted at least ten times. The V gene is TRBV5-1, the J gene TRBJ2-1, with unresolved D. The germline gives CDR1 SGHRS, CDR2 YFSETQ. This CDR3 region has 15 residues. Trimming cost V 3 bases and J 0 bases, with 10 bases left between them. The CDR3, as DNA: TGCGCCAGCAGCTACAGCCCCCGCTCCTACAATGAGCAGTTCTTC. Protein: CASSYSPRSYNEQFF.

The genes are TRBV2 and TRBJ2-5; D is unresolved. Germline lookup yields CDR1 SNHLY and CDR2 FYNNEI. Trimming removed 6 bases at V and 5 bases at J, with 7 bases between. The CDR3 consists of 11 residues. CDR3 sequence (DNA): TGTGCCAGCAGGCAGTTCGAGACCCAGTACTTC. Amino acid sequence: CASRQFETQYF.

The chain uses TRBV7-2 and TRBJ2-3, with TRBD2 identical over 8 bases. Trimming at V came to 2 bases and at J to 3 bases, leaving 4 bases not matched to a gene. CDR3 length equals 15 residues. CDR1 SGHTA and CDR2 FQGNSA come from the germline V gene. CDR3 DNA: TGTGCCAGCAGCTTAACGGGAGGGAGGACAGATACGCAGTATTTT. It translates to CASSLTGGRTDTQYF.

This clonotype appeared many times. The chain couples TRBV5-1 to TRBJ1-1; no clear D gene. Trimming removed 5 bases at V and 4 bases at J, with 15 bases between. The CDR3 is made up of 14 amino acids. The V gene's germline CDR1 is SGHRS and CDR2 YFSETQ. CDR3 sequence (DNA): TGCGCCAGCAGAAAAGACCTTCTGCCCACTGAAGCTTTCTTT. Amino acid sequence: CASRKDLLPTEAFF.

This chain uses TRBV10-3 with TRBJ2-7, with unresolved D. Trimming pared 0 bases from V and 10 bases from J, leaving 10 bases between. This CDR3 is 12 amino acids long. The germline V gene has CDR1 ENHRY and CDR2 SYGVKD. The CDR3 DNA is TGTGCCATCAGTGAGTCGGAGAGAGAACAGTACTTC. Protein sequence: CAISESEREQYF.

The V call is TRBV5-1, the J call TRBJ2-1; the D is unclear. The CDR3 has 12 residues. Germline lookup yields CDR1 SGHRS and CDR2 YFSETQ. V was pared by 0 bases and J by 9 bases, with 7 bases between. The CDR3: CASSLVNLEQFF. DNA of the CDR3: TGCGCCAGCAGCTTGGTGAACCTTGAGCAGTTCTTC.

This clonotype appeared once. V gene TRBV7-9 combines with J gene TRBJ2-7; D perhaps matches TRBD1 (5 bases). The CDR3 runs to 13 residues. Germline CDR1 reads SEHNR; CDR2 reads FQNEAQ (reference sequence). Between the trimmed V and J ends, which lost 4 bases and 3 bases, there was a span of 10 bases. The CDR3 DNA reads TGTGCCAGCAGCTCTTACAGGAACTACGAGCAGTACTTC. Its protein product is CASSSYRNYEQYF.

J is TRBJ2-1 and V is TRBV18, with TRBD2 matching 8 bases. V shed 4 bases, J shed 16 bases, and the junction held 15 bases outside the gene matches. Germline values: CDR1 KGHSH, CDR2 LQKENI. The CDR3 totals 14 residues. This CDR3 reads CASSQPDREGPHFF. The CDR3 DNA is TGTGCCAGCTCACAACCAGATCGGGAGGGCCCCCACTTCTTC. The full variable domain, completed using reference TRBV18 and TRBJ2-1, is NAGVMQNPRHLVRRRGQEARLRCSPMKGHSHVYWYRQLPEEGLKFMVYLQKENIIDESGMPKERFSAEFPKEGPSILRIQQVVRGDSAAYFCASSQPDREGPHFFGPGTRLTVL.

CDR3: CASRFLTSGHTGELFF. CDR3 coding DNA: TGTGCCAGCAGATTTCTAACTAGCGGACACACCGGGGAGCTGTTTTTT. The chain is built from TRBV27 and TRBJ2-2, with 8 bases lining up with TRBD2. The V gene's germline CDR1 is MNHEY and CDR2 SMNVEV (reference sequence). V shed 6 bases, J shed 3 bases, and the junction held 9 bases outside the gene matches. The CDR3 contains 16 residues.

V is TRBV20-1 and J is TRBJ2-1; D tentatively reads TRBD1 or TRBD2 (5 bases each). V was clipped by 6 bases and J by 0 bases, with 18 bases between them. This CDR3 contains 16 residues. Germline-derived CDR1 and CDR2 are DFQATT and SNEGSKA (reference sequence). In DNA, the CDR3 is TGCAGTGCCCCCCCTGGGGGAACGAGCTCCTACAATGAGCAGTTCTTC. Its translation is CSAPPGGTSSYNEQFF.

This clonotype was seen only a few times. The rearrangement links TRBV2 to TRBJ2-1, with D possibly being TRBD1 (5 bases). The V end lost 5 bases, the J end lost 1 base, and 12 bases lay between the germline ends. This CDR3 has 15 residues. CDR1 is SNHLY, CDR2 FYNNEI, per germline. This CDR3 is CASSLDSISYNEQFF. The DNA for the CDR3 is TGTGCCAGCAGTTTAGACAGTATATCCTACAATGAGCAGTTCTTC.

CDR3 sequence: CASRRGIGANVLTF. DNA for the CDR3: TGTGCCAGCAGGAGAGGGATCGGGGCCAACGTCCTGACTTTC. V usage is TRBV28 and J usage is TRBJ2-6; tentative D call: TRBD2 (5 bases). The CDR3 consists of 14 residues. From germline, CDR1 is MDHEN and CDR2 SYDVKM. Between the trimmed V and J ends, which lost 6 bases and 4 bases, there was a span of 10 bases.

Many counts were recorded for this clonotype. The chain recombines TRBV21-1 with TRBJ2-7; the table gives TRBD1 as D, unverified against the DNA. TRBV21-1 is annotated as a pseudogene. The length of the CDR3 is 15 residues. The CDR3 protein is CASSKGTGMVYEQYF. As DNA, the CDR3 is TGTGCCAGCAGCAAAGGCACAGGGATGGTCTACGAGCAGTACTTC.

The chain joins TRBV12-3 or TRBV12-4 to TRBJ2-1; the match to TRBD2 covers 14 bases. V lost 3 bases and J lost 0; bases outside the gene matches: 10. The CDR3 is 20 amino acids. The CDR3 sequence: CASSLISTSGGASSYNEQFF. The DNA for the CDR3 is TGTGCCAGCAGTTTGATATCGACTAGCGGGGGGGCTAGCTCCTACAATGAGCAGTTCTTC.

This clonotype was detected only a few times. The V and J genes are TRBV20-1 and TRBJ1-1; D is possibly TRBD1 (5 bases). Trimming shortened V by 2 bases and J by 0 bases, and 13 bases separated the two germline ends. The germline V gene encodes CDR1 DFQATT and CDR2 SNEGSKA (reference sequence). The CDR3 contains 15 residues. CDR3: CSARSTGLMNTEAFF. CDR3 bases: TGCAGTGCTAGATCCACAGGCCTCATGAACACTGAAGCTTTCTTT.

The rearrangement uses TRBV20-1 and TRBJ1-2, with TRBD1 matching over 8 bases. Germline V gene lookup returns CDR1 DFQATT and CDR2 SNEGSKA (reference sequence). There are 18 residues in the CDR3. The junction had 19 bases not matched to a gene; V was cut back by 3 bases and J by 4 bases. The CDR3 is CSARGSGQGLFLLYGYTF. The CDR3 bases are TGCAGTGCTAGGGGGTCAGGACAGGGTCTATTCCTCCTCTATGGCTACACCTTC.

The table lists this clonotype with a few counts. This sequence joins TRBV20-1 and TRBJ2-1; 10 bases align to TRBD2. The CDR3 is 16 amino acids. Germline loops: CDR1 DFQATT, CDR2 SNEGSKA (reference sequence). V lost 3 bases and J lost 8; bases outside the gene matches: 13. The CDR3 sequence: CSARGSGGRLIDEQFF. The CDR3 DNA reads as TGCAGTGCTAGGGGTAGCGGGGGGAGGTTAATCGATGAGCAGTTCTTC.

The chain employs TRBV28 and TRBJ2-1, with unresolved D. Trimming removed 5 bases at V and 4 bases at J, with 15 bases between. The CDR3 covers 15 residues. Germline V gene data show CDR1 as MDHEN and CDR2 as SYDVKM. The CDR3 region is CASSRVSDLYNEQFF. The CDR3 coding sequence is TGTGCCAGCAGTAGGGTTTCTGACCTTTACAATGAGCAGTTCTTC. Based on the CDR3 plus reference TRBV28 and TRBJ2-1, the full variable domain is DVKVTQSSRYLVKRTGEKVFLECVQDMDHENMFWYRQDPGLGLRLIYFSYDVKMKEKGDIPEGYSVSREKKERFSLILESASTNQTSMYLCASSRVSDLYNEQFFGPGTRLTVL.

This clonotype was seen more than once but under ten times. V usage is TRBV7-8 and J usage is TRBJ2-4; TRBD1 matches at 8 bases. V shed 4 bases, J shed 0 bases, and the junction held 2 bases outside the gene matches. CDR3 length: 15 amino acids. Per germline, CDR1 SGHVS and CDR2 FQNEAQ. The CDR3 DNA sequence: TGTGCCAGCAGCTCGGACAGGGTAGCCAAAAACATTCAGTACTTC. Amino acids: CASSSDRVAKNIQYF.

This clonotype has a count of ten or more. V is TRBV15 and J is TRBJ2-2; possible D gene TRBD1, 6 bases. Germline loops: CDR1 LNHNV, CDR2 YYDKDF (reference sequence). This CDR3 comprises 15 residues. The ends were cut back, 5 bases at V and 6 bases at J, with 16 bases in the middle. CDR3 DNA sequence: TGTGCCACCAGCTTCGACAGGAAACTAGCCGGGGAGCTGTTTTTT. Translation: CATSFDRKLAGELFF.

The V call is TRBV7-2, the J call TRBJ2-7; D gene ambiguous. The length of the CDR3 is 15 residues. Germline loops: CDR1 SGHTA, CDR2 FQGNSA. V was cut by 1 base and J by 1 base, with 11 bases left in between. The DNA of the CDR3 is TGTGCCAGCAGCTTAGAGGGTGTCAGGTCCTACGAGCAGTACTTC. Its translation is CASSLEGVRSYEQYF.

This clonotype was observed a few times. This chain uses TRBV28 with TRBJ1-6; 7 bases are a match to TRBD1. The trim removed 5 bases at V and 7 bases at J, leaving 8 bases unmatched. This CDR3 spans 15 amino acids. The V gene's germline CDR1 is MDHEN and CDR2 SYDVKM. As DNA, the CDR3 is TGTGCCAGCAGTGCTCCGGGACAGATAAATTCACCCCTCCACTTT. It is translated as CASSAPGQINSPLHF.